This is a list of T cell receptor beta chains from one sample in a study of blood T cell repertoires in COVID-19. The table came from immunoSEQ multiplex PCR; TCRdb's copy has only in-frame clones and leaves some out. The sample yields more than 150,000 clones, about 88% seen once. The sample taken for sequencing was peripheral blood. The source is a man aged 30 to 39 with active or convalescent COVID-19. Both conserved end residues are part of each CDR3. The D gene is left open where the match is weak.

CDR3 protein,D gene,V gene,J gene
CATAGAYQETQYF,.,TRBV24-1,TRBJ2-5
CASSPQGTDSPLHF,.,TRBV19,TRBJ1-6
CSVFPQGATEAFF,TRBD1,TRBV29-1,TRBJ1-1
CASRRGNSPLHF,.,TRBV6-5,TRBJ1-6
CASSSPRGGNEKLFF,.,TRBV7-9,TRBJ1-4
CASTGGYRGNTEAFF,TRBD1,TRBV6-5,TRBJ1-1
CASSYQRLDNQPQHF,.,TRBV6-2/TRBV6-3,TRBJ1-5
CASSQVWGGAQETQYF,.,TRBV14,TRBJ2-5
CASSRGTRGSTDTQYF,TRBD2,TRBV11-2,TRBJ2-3
CASSELVADLTDTQYF,.,TRBV6-1,TRBJ2-3
CASSLPGWVSTEAFF,.,TRBV11-3,TRBJ1-1
CASTLDRGSDYGYTF,TRBD1,TRBV7-9,TRBJ1-2
CASRERQGSSSALHF,TRBD1,TRBV5-4,TRBJ1-6
CASSPGQGGSTEAFF,TRBD1,TRBV5-1,TRBJ1-1
CASSHGQGSYEQYF,.,TRBV4-3,TRBJ2-7
CASSRWATYEQYF,.,TRBV11-3,TRBJ2-7
CASSGGAGVNTEAFF,.,TRBV5-1,TRBJ1-1
CASSARDGNTEAFF,.,TRBV9,TRBJ1-1
CASSLGLAADTQYF,TRBD2,TRBV4-1,TRBJ2-3
CASRRQGNTEAFF,TRBD1,TRBV7-2,TRBJ1-1
CASKKGLAGGNEQFF,TRBD2,TRBV6-5,TRBJ2-1
CASSIVAPGQETQYF,.,TRBV19,TRBJ2-5
CASNHPGQGYYGYTF,TRBD1,TRBV19,TRBJ1-2
CASSPQGAEAFF,TRBD1,TRBV18,TRBJ1-1
CASSIGGAAGELFF,TRBD2,TRBV19,TRBJ2-2
CASSQALADEQYF,.,TRBV4-3,TRBJ2-7
CASNPGQGLHGYTF,TRBD1,TRBV7-9,TRBJ1-2
CASRYRDTQYF,.,TRBV6-4,TRBJ2-3
CASSLKGQYNEKLFF,TRBD1,TRBV11-1,TRBJ1-4
CAWSGGGYGYTF,.,TRBV30,TRBJ1-2
CAWSEGQSTDTQYF,.,TRBV30,TRBJ2-3